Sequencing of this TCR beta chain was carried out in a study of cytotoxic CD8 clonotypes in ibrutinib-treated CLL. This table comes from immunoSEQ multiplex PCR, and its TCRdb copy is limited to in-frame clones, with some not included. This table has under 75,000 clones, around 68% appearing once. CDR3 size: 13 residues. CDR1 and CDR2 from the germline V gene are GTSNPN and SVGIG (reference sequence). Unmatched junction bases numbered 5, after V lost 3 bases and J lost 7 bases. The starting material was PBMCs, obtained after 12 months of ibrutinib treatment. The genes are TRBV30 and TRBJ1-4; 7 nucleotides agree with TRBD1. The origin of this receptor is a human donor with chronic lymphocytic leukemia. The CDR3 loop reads CAWRGQGGEKLFF. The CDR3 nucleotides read TGTGCCTGGAGGGGCCAGGGGGGTGAAAAACTGTTTTTT. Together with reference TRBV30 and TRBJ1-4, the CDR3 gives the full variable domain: SQTIHQWPATLVQPVGSPLSLECTVEGTSNPNLYWYRQAAGRGLQLLFYSVGIGQISSEVPQNLSASRPQDRQFILSSKKLLLSDSGFYLCAWRGQGGEKLFFGSGTQLSVL.